This TCR beta chain originates from a study of beta chain features in type 1 diabetes. Across the study: No patient-donor differences in age, gender, total cells or subset yield.

Regarding the study as a whole: Naive, central memory and Treg TCRB repertoires seemed to resemble each other more closely in patients than they did in healthy donors.

Expressed TCRB transcripts were sequenced because the isolated RNA had all been reverse transcribed beforehand. Assay: immunoSEQ multiplex PCR; the TCRdb copy retains only in-frame clones and omits some. The repertoire holds hundreds of thousands of clones, with less than 20% as singletons. This clone was observed a handful of times. The target antigen is unknown. Trimming took 8 bases from V and 5 from J; bases not matched to a gene: 8. This CDR3 spans 13 amino acids. Germline assignment: CDR1 SQVTM and CDR2 ANQGSEA. This rearrangement joins TRBV29-1 to TRBJ2-5; 10 bases are shared with TRBD1. Sequences were obtained from naive CD4+ T cells from blood. This receptor was taken from a man aged 18 to 29 in good health. CDR3 in DNA: TGCAGCACGGATCGGGACAGGGGCGAGACCCAGTACTTC. As protein: CSTDRDRGETQYF.